A single sample gave rise to the 3 T cell receptor beta chains below, sequenced in a study of cytomegalovirus exposure and HLA in healthy donors. Amplification used 60 Vbeta primers and 13 Jbeta primers. Sequencing was performed with immunoSEQ multiplex PCR; in TCRdb, only in-frame clones are kept and a portion is missing. Here the sample spans about 68,000 clones, roughly four fifths being singletons. The sequencing sample was made of PBMCs. All receptors come from a human donor in good health.

This clone came up a few times. The V and J genes are TRBV15 and TRBJ1-1; 9 bases map to TRBD1. Per germline, CDR1 LNHNV and CDR2 YYDKDF (reference sequence). This CDR3 spans 14 amino acids. V lost 3 bases to trimming and J lost 4 bases; unmatched junction nucleotides: 3. CDR3: CATSRGQGATEAFF. CDR3 in DNA: TGTGCCACCAGCAGGGGACAGGGAGCCACTGAAGCTTTCTTT.

The genes are TRBV5-4 and TRBJ2-7; D is unresolved. V was clipped by 0 bases and J by 2 bases, with 12 bases between them. The CDR3 is 15 residues long. Per germline, CDR1 SGHNT and CDR2 YYREEE (reference sequence). The CDR3 DNA reads as TGTGCCAGCAGCTTGGAACCCGATCAGACCTACGAGCAGTACTTC. Protein sequence: CASSLEPDQTYEQYF.

V usage is TRBV5-6 and J usage is TRBJ1-3; 7 nucleotides agree with TRBD1. This CDR3 is built from 15 residues. The junction had 7 bases not matched to a gene; V was cut back by 4 bases and J by 3 bases. From germline, CDR1 is SGHDT and CDR2 YYEEEE. For the CDR3, the DNA is TGTGCCAGCAGCCGTACAGGGGAAGGTGGAAACACCATATATTTT. Amino acid sequence: CASSRTGEGGNTIYF.